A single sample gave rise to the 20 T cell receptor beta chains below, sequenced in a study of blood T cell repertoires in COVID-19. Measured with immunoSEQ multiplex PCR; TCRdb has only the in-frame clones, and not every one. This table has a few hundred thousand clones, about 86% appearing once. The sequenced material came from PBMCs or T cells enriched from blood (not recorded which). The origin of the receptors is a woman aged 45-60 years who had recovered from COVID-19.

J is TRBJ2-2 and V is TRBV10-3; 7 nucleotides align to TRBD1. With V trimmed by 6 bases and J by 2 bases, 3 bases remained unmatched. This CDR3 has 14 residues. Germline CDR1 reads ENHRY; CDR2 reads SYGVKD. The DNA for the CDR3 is TGTGCCATCAGGAGGGACAGTAACACCGGGGAGCTGTTTTTT. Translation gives CAIRRDSNTGELFF.

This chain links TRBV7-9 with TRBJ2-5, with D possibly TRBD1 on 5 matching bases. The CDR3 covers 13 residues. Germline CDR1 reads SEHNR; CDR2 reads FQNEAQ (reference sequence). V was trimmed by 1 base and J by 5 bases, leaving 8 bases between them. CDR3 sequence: CASSLGQMETQYF. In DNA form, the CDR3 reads TGTGCCAGCAGCTTAGGACAGATGGAGACCCAGTACTTC.

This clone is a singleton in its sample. The CDR3 region has the DNA TGTGCCAGCAGCGGACAGCCTCGCTCTGGAAACACCATATATTTT. This translates into CASSGQPRSGNTIYF. The chain joins TRBV7-2 to TRBJ1-3, with D tentatively TRBD1 (6 bases). This CDR3 is 15 amino acids long. Germline V CDR1 and CDR2: SGHTA, FQGNSA. V was trimmed by 5 bases and J by 0 bases, leaving 11 bases between them.

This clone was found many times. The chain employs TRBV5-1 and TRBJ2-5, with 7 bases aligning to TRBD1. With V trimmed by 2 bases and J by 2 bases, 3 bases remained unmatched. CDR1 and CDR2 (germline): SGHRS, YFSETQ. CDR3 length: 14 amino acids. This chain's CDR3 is CASSFGTAQETQYF. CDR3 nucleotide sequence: TGCGCCAGCAGCTTTGGGACAGCTCAAGAGACCCAGTACTTC.

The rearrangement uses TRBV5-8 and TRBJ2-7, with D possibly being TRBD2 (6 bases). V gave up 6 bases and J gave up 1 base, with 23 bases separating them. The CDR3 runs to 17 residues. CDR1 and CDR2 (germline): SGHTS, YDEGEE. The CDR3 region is CASNLDGQLRGSYEQYF. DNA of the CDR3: TGTGCCAGCAATCTAGATGGTCAACTGCGGGGATCCTACGAGCAGTACTTC.

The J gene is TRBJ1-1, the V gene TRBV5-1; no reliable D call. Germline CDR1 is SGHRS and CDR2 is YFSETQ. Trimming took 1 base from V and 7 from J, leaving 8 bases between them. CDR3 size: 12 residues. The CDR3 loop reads CASSLQVGEAFF. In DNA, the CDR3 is TGCGCCAGCAGCTTGCAAGTCGGTGAAGCTTTCTTT.

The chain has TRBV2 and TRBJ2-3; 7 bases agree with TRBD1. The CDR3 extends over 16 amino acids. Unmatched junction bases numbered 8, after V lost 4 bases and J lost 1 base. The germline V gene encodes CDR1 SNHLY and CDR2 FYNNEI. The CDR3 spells CASSAQRTGGTDTQYF. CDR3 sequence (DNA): TGTGCCAGCAGTGCCCAACGGACAGGCGGCACAGATACGCAGTATTTT.

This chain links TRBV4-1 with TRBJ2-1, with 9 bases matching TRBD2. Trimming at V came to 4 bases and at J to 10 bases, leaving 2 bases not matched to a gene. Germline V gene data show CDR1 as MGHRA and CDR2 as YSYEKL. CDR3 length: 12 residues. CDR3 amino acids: CASSRTSVEQFF. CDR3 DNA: TGCGCCAGCAGCCGGACTAGCGTAGAGCAGTTCTTC.

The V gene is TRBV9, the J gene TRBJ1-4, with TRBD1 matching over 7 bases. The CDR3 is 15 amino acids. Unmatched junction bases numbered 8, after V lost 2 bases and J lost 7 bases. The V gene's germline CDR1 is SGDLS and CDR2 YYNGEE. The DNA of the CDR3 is TGTGCCAGCAGCGTCACGACAGGGTGGGCTGAAAAACTGTTTTTT. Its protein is CASSVTTGWAEKLFF.

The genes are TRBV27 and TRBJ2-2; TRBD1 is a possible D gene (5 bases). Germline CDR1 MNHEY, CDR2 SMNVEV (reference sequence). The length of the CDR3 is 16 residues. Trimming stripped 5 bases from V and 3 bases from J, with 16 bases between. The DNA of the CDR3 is TGTGCCAGCAGTAACCCGACAGCCACAGACACCGGGGAGCTGTTTTTT. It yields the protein CASSNPTATDTGELFF.

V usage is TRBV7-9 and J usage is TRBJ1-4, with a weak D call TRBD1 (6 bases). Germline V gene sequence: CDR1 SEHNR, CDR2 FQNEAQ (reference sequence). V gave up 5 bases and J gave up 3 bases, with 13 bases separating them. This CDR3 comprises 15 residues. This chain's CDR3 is CASSGGGSPNEKLFF. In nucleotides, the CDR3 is TGTGCCAGCAGCGGGGGGGGCAGCCCTAATGAAAAACTGTTTTTT.

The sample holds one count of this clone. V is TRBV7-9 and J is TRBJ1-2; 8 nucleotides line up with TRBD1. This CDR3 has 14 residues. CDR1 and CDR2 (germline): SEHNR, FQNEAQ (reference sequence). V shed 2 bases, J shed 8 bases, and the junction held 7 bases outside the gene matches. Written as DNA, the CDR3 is TGTGCCAGCAGCTTACAGGGGGCCAATGGCGGCTACACCTTC. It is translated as CASSLQGANGGYTF.

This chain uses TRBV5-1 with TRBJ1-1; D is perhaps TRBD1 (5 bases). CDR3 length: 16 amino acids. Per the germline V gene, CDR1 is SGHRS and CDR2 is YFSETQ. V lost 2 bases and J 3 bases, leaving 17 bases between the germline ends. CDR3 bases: TGCGCCAGCAGCTTTAATCAGGGCCGGTATTACACTGAAGCTTTCTTT. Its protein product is CASSFNQGRYYTEAFF.

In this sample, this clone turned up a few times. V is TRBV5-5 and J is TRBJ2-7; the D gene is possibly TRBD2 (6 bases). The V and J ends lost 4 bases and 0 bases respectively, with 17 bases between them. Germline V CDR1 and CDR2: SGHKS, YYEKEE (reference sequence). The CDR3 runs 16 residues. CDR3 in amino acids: CASSLELALSSYEQYF. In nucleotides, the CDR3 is TGTGCCAGCAGCCTTGAGCTAGCGCTGAGCTCCTACGAGCAGTACTTC.

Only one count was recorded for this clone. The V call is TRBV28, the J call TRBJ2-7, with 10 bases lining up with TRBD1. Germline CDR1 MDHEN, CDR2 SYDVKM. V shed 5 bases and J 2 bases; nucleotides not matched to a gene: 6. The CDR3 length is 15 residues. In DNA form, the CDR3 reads TGTGCCAGCAGTCAAGCTGGGACAGGGGCCTACGAGCAGTACTTC. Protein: CASSQAGTGAYEQYF. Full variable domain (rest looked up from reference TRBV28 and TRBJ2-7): DVKVTQSSRYLVKRTGEKVFLECVQDMDHENMFWYRQDPGLGLRLIYFSYDVKMKEKGDIPEGYSVSREKKERFSLILESASTNQTSMYLCASSQAGTGAYEQYFGPGTRLTVT.

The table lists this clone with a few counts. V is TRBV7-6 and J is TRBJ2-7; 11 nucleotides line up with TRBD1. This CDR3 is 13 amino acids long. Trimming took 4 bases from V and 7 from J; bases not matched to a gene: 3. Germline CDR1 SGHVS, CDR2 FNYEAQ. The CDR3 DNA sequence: TGTGCCAGCAGCTCCGGGACAGGGGGGGAGCAGTACTTC. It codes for CASSSGTGGEQYF.

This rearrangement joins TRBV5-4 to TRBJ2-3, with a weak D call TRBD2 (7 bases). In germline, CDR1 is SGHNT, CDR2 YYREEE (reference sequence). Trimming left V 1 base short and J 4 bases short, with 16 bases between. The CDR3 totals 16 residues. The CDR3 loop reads CASSLRRGGGADTQYF. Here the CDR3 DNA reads TGTGCCAGCAGCTTGAGGAGGGGGGGCGGTGCAGATACGCAGTATTTT.

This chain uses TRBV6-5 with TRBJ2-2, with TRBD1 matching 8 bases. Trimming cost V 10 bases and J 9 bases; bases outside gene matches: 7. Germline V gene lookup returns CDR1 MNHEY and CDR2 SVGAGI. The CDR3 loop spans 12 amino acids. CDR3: CATQDRDRELFF. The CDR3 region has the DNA TGTGCCACCCAGGACAGGGACCGGGAGCTGTTTTTT.

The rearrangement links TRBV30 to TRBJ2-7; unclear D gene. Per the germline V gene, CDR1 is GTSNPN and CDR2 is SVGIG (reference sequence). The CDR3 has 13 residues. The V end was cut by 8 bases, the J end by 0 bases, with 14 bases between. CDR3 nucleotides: TGTGCCAGCCGACGGAGAGACTCCTACGAGCAGTACTTC. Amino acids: CASRRRDSYEQYF.

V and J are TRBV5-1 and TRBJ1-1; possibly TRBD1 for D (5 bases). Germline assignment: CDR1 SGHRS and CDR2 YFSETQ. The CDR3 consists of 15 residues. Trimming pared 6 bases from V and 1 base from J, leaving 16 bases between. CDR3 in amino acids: CASNPAGGWNTEAFF. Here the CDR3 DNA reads TGCGCCAGCAACCCGGCGGGGGGGTGGAACACTGAAGCTTTCTTT.